One sample yielded the 17 T cell receptor beta chains listed below, sequenced in a study of shared clonotypes between healthy human individuals. Profiled with immunoSEQ multiplex PCR; TCRdb holds only in-frame clones, not every one. The table has about 510,000 clones, roughly 85% seen once; the top ten hold around an eighth. Sequencing was performed on PBMCs. The source is a middle-aged woman in good health. Some clones in this sample may be carry-over from other donors' samples.

This clone was detected once. The chain combines TRBV19 with TRBJ2-2; D uncertain. From germline, CDR1 is LNHDA and CDR2 SQIVND (reference sequence). The CDR3 sequence is 13 residues long. The V gene lost 6 bases and the J gene lost 6 bases, with 11 bases spanning the gap. The CDR3 DNA reads as TGTGCCAGTAGGCCGACCGGGCCCGGGGAGCTGTTTTTT. This sequence encodes CASRPTGPGELFF. The full variable domain, rest sourced from reference TRBV19 and TRBJ2-2, is DGGITQSPKYLFRKEGQNVTLSCEQNLNHDAMYWYRQDPGQGLRLIYYSQIVNDFQKGDIAEGYSVSREKKESFPLTVTSAQKNPTAFYLCASRPTGPGELFFGEGSRLTVL.

The V gene is TRBV2, the J gene TRBJ2-3; D unresolved. The V gene lost 6 bases and the J gene lost 9 bases, with 10 bases spanning the gap. CDR1 and CDR2 (germline): SNHLY, FYNNEI. CDR3 size: 11 residues. CDR3 sequence reads: CASRRSRTQYF. Here the CDR3 DNA reads TGTGCCAGCAGGAGGAGTAGAACGCAGTATTTT. The variable domain in full, with the rest retrieved from reference TRBV2 and TRBJ2-3, is EPEVTQTPSHQVTQMGQEVILRCVPISNHLYFYWYRQILGQKVEFLVSFYNNEISEKSEIFDDQFSVERPDGSNFTLKIRSTKLEDSAMYFCASRRSRTQYFGPGTRLTVL.

A word on this clone: The junction departs from germline at one end; a sequencing error may be responsible. The rearrangement links TRBV27 to TRBJ2-2; D may correspond to TRBD1 or TRBD2 (5 bases each). This CDR3 has 11 amino acids. Germline loops: CDR1 MNHEY, CDR2 SMNVEV (reference sequence). The CDR3 region is CASIGHRGAVF. The CDR3 nucleotides read TGTGCCAGCATCGGACACCGGGGAGCTGTTTTT.

The chain recombines TRBV27 with TRBJ1-1, with D unresolved. Trimming removed 6 bases at V and 4 bases at J, with 15 bases between. Per the germline V gene, CDR1 is MNHEY and CDR2 is SMNVEV (reference sequence). The CDR3 is 14 residues long. CDR3 sequence: CASSPTHRLTEAFF. CDR3 bases: TGTGCCAGCAGCCCTACCCACAGACTCACTGAAGCTTTCTTT.

The count of this clone is one. The chain joins TRBV10-2 to TRBJ2-7; D may be TRBD1 (5 bases). Germline CDR1 and CDR2: WSHSY and SAAADI. The length of the CDR3 is 13 residues. V shed 7 bases and J shed 3 bases, with 13 bases lying between them. The CDR3 is CASTGHEYYEQYF. The CDR3 bases are TGCGCCAGCACCGGACACGAATACTACGAGCAGTACTTC.

A remark on this clone: The same CDR3 also results from other DNA sequences found in this sample. This rearrangement joins TRBV7-8 to TRBJ1-5; no clear D gene. CDR1 SGHVS and CDR2 FQNEAQ come from the germline V gene. V was pared by 1 base and J by 0 bases, with 7 bases between. The CDR3 is 15 residues long. The CDR3, as DNA: TGTGCCAGCAGCTTAGAGGGCAGTAGCAATCAGCCCCAGCATTTT. Encoded protein: CASSLEGSSNQPQHF.

The V gene is TRBV7-2, the J gene TRBJ1-1; D gene uncertain. The CDR3 sequence is 14 residues long. Trimming pared 1 base from V and 3 bases from J, leaving 9 bases between. Germline V gene sequence: CDR1 SGHTA, CDR2 FQGNSA. The CDR3 here is CASSLVYRDTEAFF. In nucleotides, the CDR3 is TGTGCCAGCAGCTTAGTGTACCGGGACACTGAAGCTTTCTTT.

This clone was seen ten or more times. The chain carries TRBV15 and TRBJ1-4; D is uncertain. CDR3 length: 13 residues. The germline CDR1 and CDR2 sequences are LNHNV and YYDKDF (reference sequence). Trimming took off 1 base at V and 12 bases at J, with 12 bases between the two ends. The CDR3, as DNA: TGTGCCACCAGCAGAGGAATCTCCGGGGAACTGTTTTTT. Translated: CATSRGISGELFF.

This sequence joins TRBV27 and TRBJ1-5; tentatively, D is TRBD1 (5 bases). The germline gives CDR1 MNHEY, CDR2 SMNVEV (reference sequence). The V and J ends lost 2 bases and 9 bases respectively, with 14 bases between them. The CDR3 runs to 14 residues. CDR3 nucleotides: TGTGCCAGCAGTTTACCCCCGGCGGGACGGCCCCAGCATTTT. Its protein is CASSLPPAGRPQHF.

In nucleotides, the CDR3 is TGTGCCAGTAGCGTCACAGGGGTGGAGGAAAAACTGTTTTTT. It encodes CASSVTGVEEKLFF. J is TRBJ1-4 and V is TRBV19; TRBD1 matches 7 bases. The CDR3 contains 14 residues. V trimming: 6 bases; J trimming: 8 bases; junction bases outside the gene matches: 9. The germline V gene has CDR1 LNHDA and CDR2 SQIVND (reference sequence).

About this clone itself: This likely traces to a read error, being one base from a far larger clone. This chain uses TRBV19 with TRBJ1-5, with 7 bases matching TRBD1. CDR1 is LNHDA and CDR2 is SQIVND in the germline V gene (reference sequence). CDR3 length equals 16 residues. CDR3 sequence: CANSLRQQGSNQPQHF. The CDR3 DNA reads TGTGCCAATAGTTTAAGACAACAGGGGAGCAATCAGCCCCAGCATTTT.

For this clone: Additional DNA sequences in this sample encode the identical CDR3. The rearrangement links TRBV4-3 to TRBJ1-2; D is unresolved. Germline CDR1 and CDR2: LGHNA and YSLEER. The CDR3 consists of 12 residues. Trimming shortened V by 3 bases and J by 2 bases, and 4 bases separated the two germline ends. This CDR3 reads CASSQGNYGYTF. As DNA, the CDR3 is TGCGCCAGCAGCCAGGGCAACTATGGCTACACCTTC.

The chain uses TRBV5-6 and TRBJ1-1, with a weak D call TRBD1 (5 bases). CDR1 is SGHDT, CDR2 YYEEEE, per germline. This CDR3 is 16 amino acids long. Trimming cost V 4 bases and J 1 base, with 17 bases left between them. DNA for the CDR3: TGTGCCAGCAGCCTAGCAAGGGGTCGGGAGAACACTGAAGCTTTCTTT. It specifies CASSLARGRENTEAFF.

The V gene is TRBV19, the J gene TRBJ1-1, with 9 bases fitting TRBD1. The V gene's germline CDR1 is LNHDA and CDR2 SQIVND (reference sequence). There are 11 residues in the CDR3. After removal of 5 bases from V and 10 bases from J, the junction contained 2 bases not matched to a gene. CDR3 sequence: CASSRQGVAFF. CDR3 nucleotides: TGTGCCAGTAGTCGACAGGGGGTAGCTTTCTTT.

This sequence joins TRBV6-6 and TRBJ1-5, with D unclear. Germline V gene lookup returns CDR1 MNHNY and CDR2 SVGAGI (reference sequence). This CDR3 spans 13 amino acids. V dropped 7 bases and J dropped 10 bases, with 17 bases sitting between them. CDR3 residues: CASTPRQSFPQHF. CDR3 sequence (DNA): TGTGCCAGCACTCCCCGCCAATCATTTCCCCAGCATTTT.

V gene TRBV4-2 combines with J gene TRBJ2-5, with D perhaps TRBD1 (5 bases). Germline CDR1 is LGHNA and CDR2 is YNFKEQ. The ends were cut back, 3 bases at V and 3 bases at J, with 11 bases in the middle. The CDR3 is 14 residues long. In DNA, the CDR3 is TGTGCCAGCAGCCAGGGCGCCAGGGAAGAGACCCAGTACTTC. Amino acid sequence: CASSQGAREETQYF.

The gene calls are TRBV23-1 and TRBJ1-1; D ambiguous. TRBV23-1 belongs to the ORF category, with a function that is uncertain. V lost 4 bases and J 3 bases, leaving 12 bases between the germline ends. CDR3 size: 14 residues. CDR3 coding DNA: TGCGCCAGCAGTCTTTCAAGGCGCGACACTGAAGCTTTCTTT. Protein product: CASSLSRRDTEAFF.